The text below deals with one T cell receptor beta chain. Its matching antigen is unknown. The CDR3 spans 13 residues. Looked up from germline, CDR1 is LGHNT and CDR2 is FRNRAP. V was trimmed by 1 base and J by 1 base, leaving 4 bases between them. These data are taken from a study of T cell responses to AZD1222 COVID-19 vaccine. Findings and caveats of the study: Among vaccine-associated CD4 TCRs, coverage spanned spike, with dominance at 160-218 and 743-854. Donors were mostly white British, more females; clonal diversity possibly underestimated. Of the AZD1222 recipients, only five to seven were seropositive at baseline.

Sequencing used immunoSEQ multiplex PCR; TCRdb keeps in-frame clones, though not all of them. This repertoire shows over 150,000 clones, roughly 90% found once; its top ten account for approximately 4.3%. The specimen was peripheral blood, collected 28 days after the second AZD1222 dose. This clonotype originated in an adult who received the AZD1222 COVID-19 vaccine. The rearrangement joins TRBV12-5 to TRBJ1-1; no clear D. The CDR3 DNA sequence: TGTGCTAGTGGTTTGGAGGAGAACACTGAAGCTTTCTTT. Amino acids: CASGLEENTEAFF.